These 18 T cell receptor beta chains originate from one sample sequenced in a study of blood T cell repertoires in COVID-19. TCRdb keeps only in-frame clones here, not all; method: immunoSEQ multiplex PCR. Among 200,000 or so clones, less than 90% were seen once, and the ten largest hold about 1.8%. Sequencing was carried out using peripheral blood. These receptor sequences come from a man between 65 and 79 years old with acute or convalescent COVID-19.

The chain combines TRBV5-6 with TRBJ1-1; D perhaps matches TRBD1 (5 bases). Germline CDR1 is SGHDT and CDR2 is YYEEEE. CDR3 size: 15 residues. Trimming cost V 2 bases and J 0 bases, with 11 bases left between them. This CDR3 reads CASSFPGDMNTEAFF. The CDR3 DNA sequence: TGTGCCAGCAGCTTCCCGGGGGATATGAACACTGAAGCTTTCTTT.

The chain employs TRBV11-2 and TRBJ1-3; possible D gene TRBD1, 6 bases. The CDR3 is 14 residues long. V shed 0 bases and J shed 7 bases, with 10 bases lying between them. Germline CDR1 SGHAT, CDR2 FQNNGV. This CDR3 reads CASSLELQGNTIYF. DNA for the CDR3: TGTGCCAGCAGCTTAGAACTACAGGGCAACACCATATATTTT.

The genes are TRBV5-1 and TRBJ2-3; 7 positions match TRBD2. CDR1 SGHRS and CDR2 YFSETQ come from the germline V gene. The V segment lost 0 bases and the J segment 2 bases; nucleotides outside the gene matches: 9. CDR3 length: 17 residues. CDR3 residues: CASSLGWSSGTTDTQYF. DNA of the CDR3: TGCGCCAGCAGCTTGGGATGGTCTAGCGGTACCACAGATACGCAGTATTTT.

This sequence joins TRBV4-2 and TRBJ1-1; TRBD1 matches 12 bases. V shed 0 bases, J shed 0 bases, and the junction held 5 bases outside the gene matches. The CDR3 is 18 amino acids. Germline V gives CDR1 LGHNA, CDR2 YNFKEQ. The CDR3 protein is CASSQDVGQGAMNTEAFF. Here the CDR3 DNA reads TGTGCCAGCAGCCAAGATGTGGGACAGGGGGCTATGAACACTGAAGCTTTCTTT.

J is TRBJ1-1 and V is TRBV9; D remains ambiguous. The germline CDR1 and CDR2 sequences are SGDLS and YYNGEE. The CDR3 is 14 residues long. V shed 0 bases and J shed 2 bases, with 8 bases lying between them. The CDR3 DNA reads as TGTGCCAGCAGCGTAGGGCCAGATAACACTGAAGCTTTCTTT. This gives the protein CASSVGPDNTEAFF.

This clone appeared a single time. This chain uses TRBV27 with TRBJ1-4; 7 nucleotides match TRBD1. With 6 bases clipped from V and 7 bases from J, the junction kept 8 bases outside the gene matches. The CDR3 runs 14 residues. The germline V gene has CDR1 MNHEY and CDR2 SMNVEV (reference sequence). CDR3 in DNA: TGTGCCAGCAGGCTGACAGGGTGGGGTGAAAAACTGTTTTTT. Translation: CASRLTGWGEKLFF.

The chain recombines TRBV3-1 (or the pseudogene TRBV3-2) with TRBJ1-6; 7 bases are a match to TRBD1. This CDR3 has 15 residues. Germline V CDR1 and CDR2: LGHDT, YNNKEL (reference sequence). V lost 1 base to trimming and J lost 7 bases; unmatched junction nucleotides: 4. CDR3 region: CASSQALTGNSPLHF. The CDR3 DNA reads TGTGCCAGCAGCCAAGCGCTGACAGGGAATTCACCCCTCCACTTT.

The chain joins TRBV27 to TRBJ2-7; 10 bases map to TRBD2. Trimming cost V 5 bases and J 6 bases; bases outside gene matches: 10. This CDR3 is 15 amino acids long. Per the germline V gene, CDR1 is MNHEY and CDR2 is SMNVEV (reference sequence). CDR3 protein: CASSPSGSTVGEQYF. In DNA, the CDR3 is TGTGCCAGCAGTCCTAGCGGGAGTACTGTCGGCGAGCAGTACTTC.

The chain uses TRBV5-4 and TRBJ2-7; 9 bases line up with TRBD2. The CDR3 loop spans 14 amino acids. Germline V gene sequence: CDR1 SGHNT, CDR2 YYREEE (reference sequence). After removal of 4 bases from V and 1 base from J, the junction contained 3 bases not matched to a gene. For the CDR3, the DNA is TGTGCCAGCAGCAAGCGGGGGGATTCCTACGAGCAGTACTTC. Protein product: CASSKRGDSYEQYF.

This chain links TRBV19 with TRBJ2-7; D is unclear. Germline lookup yields CDR1 LNHDA and CDR2 SQIVND (reference sequence). The CDR3 extends over 13 amino acids. V was cut by 1 base and J by 3 bases, with 7 bases left in between. As DNA, the CDR3 is TGTGCCAGTAGTATAGGACTTTACTACGAGCAGTACTTC. This sequence encodes CASSIGLYYEQYF.

The chain employs TRBV6-5 and TRBJ1-3; D is possibly TRBD1 (5 bases). The germline V gene has CDR1 MNHEY and CDR2 SVGAGI. Trimming removed 0 bases at V and 2 bases at J, with 8 bases between. The CDR3 is 15 amino acids. DNA of the CDR3: TGTGCCAGCAGTTACTCCAGGGTAGCTGGAAACACCATATATTTT. Protein: CASSYSRVAGNTIYF.

The gene calls are TRBV7-9 and TRBJ1-2; TRBD1 aligns across 10 bases. The CDR3 extends over 16 amino acids. Trimming cost V 5 bases and J 2 bases; bases outside gene matches: 8. Germline values: CDR1 SEHNR, CDR2 FQNEAQ (reference sequence). CDR3 sequence (DNA): TGTGCCAGCAGCCACACAGGGACAGGGGCAAACTATGGCTACACCTTC. Translation gives CASSHTGTGANYGYTF.

The CDR3 is CASSLRVVSYNEQFF. The CDR3 DNA sequence: TGTGCCAGCAGCTTGCGCGTGGTTTCCTACAATGAGCAGTTCTTC. The rearrangement links TRBV5-5 to TRBJ2-1; D unresolved. The germline V gene encodes CDR1 SGHKS and CDR2 YYEKEE (reference sequence). The CDR3 is 15 residues long. Between the trimmed V and J ends, which lost 1 base and 1 base, there was a span of 9 bases.

This chain connects TRBV2 to TRBJ2-1; 7 positions match TRBD2. Germline assignment: CDR1 SNHLY and CDR2 FYNNEI. The CDR3 extends over 13 amino acids. After removal of 7 bases from V and 4 bases from J, the junction contained 4 bases not matched to a gene. The CDR3 sequence is CASMGLPYNEQFF. CDR3 DNA: TGTGCCAGCATGGGACTACCGTACAATGAGCAGTTCTTC.

The V call is TRBV2, the J call TRBJ2-3, with TRBD1 matching 9 bases. This CDR3 is 14 amino acids long. Germline values: CDR1 SNHLY, CDR2 FYNNEI. V dropped 5 bases and J dropped 4; count of bases not matched to a gene: 4. CDR3 sequence: CASSRDRAADTQYF. DNA of the CDR3: TGTGCCAGCAGTAGGGACAGGGCGGCAGATACGCAGTATTTT.

This clone was recorded once. V is TRBV24-1 and J is TRBJ1-1; 11 bases agree with TRBD1. The CDR3 is made up of 16 amino acids. Germline V gene sequence: CDR1 KGHDR, CDR2 SFDVKD. V lost 5 bases and J lost 5; bases outside the gene matches: 9. CDR3 sequence (DNA): TGTGCCACCAGTGGTGTCGGACAGGGGGCGCGAACTGAAGCTTTCTTT. This encodes CATSGVGQGARTEAFF.

J is TRBJ1-2 and V is TRBV10-3; 7 bases fit TRBD1. Trimming took 2 bases from V and 4 from J; bases not matched to a gene: 4. This CDR3 contains 14 residues. The V gene's germline CDR1 is ENHRY and CDR2 SYGVKD. In DNA, the CDR3 is TGTGCCATCAGTGAGCCTGGGACAGCCTATGGCTACACCTTC. This translates into CAISEPGTAYGYTF.

J is TRBJ2-3 and V is TRBV2; 10 bases line up with TRBD2. Germline V lookup: CDR1 SNHLY, CDR2 FYNNEI. This CDR3 is built from 14 residues. The CDR3 here is CSSGRLAGEDTQYF. DNA for the CDR3: TGTTCAAGTGGGCGGCTAGCGGGAGAAGATACGCAGTATTTT.